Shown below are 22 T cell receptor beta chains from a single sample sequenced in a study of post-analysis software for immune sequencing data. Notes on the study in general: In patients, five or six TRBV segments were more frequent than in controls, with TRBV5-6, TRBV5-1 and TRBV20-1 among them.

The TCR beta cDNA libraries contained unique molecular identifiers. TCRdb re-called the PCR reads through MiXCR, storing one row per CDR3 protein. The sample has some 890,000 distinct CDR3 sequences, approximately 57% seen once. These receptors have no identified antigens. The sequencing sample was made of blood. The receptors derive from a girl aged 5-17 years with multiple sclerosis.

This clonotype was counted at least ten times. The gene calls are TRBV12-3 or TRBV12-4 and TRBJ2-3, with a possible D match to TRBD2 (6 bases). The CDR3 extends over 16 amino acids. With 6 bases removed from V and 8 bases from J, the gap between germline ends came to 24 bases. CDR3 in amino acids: CASSPEGLHIGVTQYF. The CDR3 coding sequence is TGTGCCAGCAGCCCGGAGGGATTGCACATTGGAGTTACGCAGTATTTT.

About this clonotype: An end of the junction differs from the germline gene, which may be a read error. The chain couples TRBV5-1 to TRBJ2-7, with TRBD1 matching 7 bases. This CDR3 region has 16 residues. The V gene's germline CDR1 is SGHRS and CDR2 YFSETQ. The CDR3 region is CASTLGPGQRDYEQYF. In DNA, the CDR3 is TGCGCCAGCACCCTAGGACCGGGACAGCGAGACTACGAGCAGTACTTT.

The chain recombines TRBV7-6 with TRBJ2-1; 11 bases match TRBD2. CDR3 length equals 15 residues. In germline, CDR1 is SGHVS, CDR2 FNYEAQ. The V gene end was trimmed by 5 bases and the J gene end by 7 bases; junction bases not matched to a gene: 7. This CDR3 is CASSQGTSGLNEQFF. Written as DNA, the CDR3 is TGTGCCAGCAGCCAAGGGACTAGCGGTCTGAATGAGCAGTTCTTC.

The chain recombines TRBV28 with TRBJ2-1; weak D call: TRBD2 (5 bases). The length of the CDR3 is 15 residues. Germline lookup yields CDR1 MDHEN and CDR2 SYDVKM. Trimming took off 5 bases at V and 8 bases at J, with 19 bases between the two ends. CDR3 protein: CASSPFSSMSDEQFF. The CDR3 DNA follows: TGTGCCAGCAGTCCCTTTTCTAGCATGAGCGATGAGCAGTTCTTC.

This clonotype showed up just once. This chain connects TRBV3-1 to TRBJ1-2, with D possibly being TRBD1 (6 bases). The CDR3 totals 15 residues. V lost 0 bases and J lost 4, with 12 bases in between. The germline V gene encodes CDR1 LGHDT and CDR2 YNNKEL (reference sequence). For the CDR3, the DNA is TGTGCCAGCAGCCAAGAAGGGGGAAGTTTCTATGGCTACACCTTC. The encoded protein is CASSQEGGSFYGYTF.

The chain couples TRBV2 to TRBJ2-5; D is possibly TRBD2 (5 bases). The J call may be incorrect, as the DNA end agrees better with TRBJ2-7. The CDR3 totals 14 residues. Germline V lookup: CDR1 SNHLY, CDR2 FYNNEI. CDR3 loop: CASTPGYQRDEQYF. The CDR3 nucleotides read TGTGCCAGCACCCCGGGGTACCAACGGGACGAGCAGTACTTC.

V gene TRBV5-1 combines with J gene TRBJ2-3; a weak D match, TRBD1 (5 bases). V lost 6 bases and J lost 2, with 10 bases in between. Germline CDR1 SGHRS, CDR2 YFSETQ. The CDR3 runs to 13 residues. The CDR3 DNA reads TGCGCCAGCACAGGGCCCGACACAGATACGCAGTATTTT. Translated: CASTGPDTDTQYF. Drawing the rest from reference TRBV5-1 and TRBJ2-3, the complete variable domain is KAGVTQTPRYLIKTRGQQVTLSCSPISGHRSVSWYQQTPGQGLQFLFEYFSETQRNKGNFPGRFSGRQFSNSRSEMNVSTLELGDSALYLCASTGPDTDTQYFGPGTRLTVL.

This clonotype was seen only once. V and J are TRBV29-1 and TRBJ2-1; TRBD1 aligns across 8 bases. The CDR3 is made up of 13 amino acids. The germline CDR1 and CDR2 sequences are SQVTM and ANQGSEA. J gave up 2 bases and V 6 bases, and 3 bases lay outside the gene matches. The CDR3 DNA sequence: TGCAGCGTGCAGGGGGCACCCTACAATGAGCAGTTCTTC. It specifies CSVQGAPYNEQFF.

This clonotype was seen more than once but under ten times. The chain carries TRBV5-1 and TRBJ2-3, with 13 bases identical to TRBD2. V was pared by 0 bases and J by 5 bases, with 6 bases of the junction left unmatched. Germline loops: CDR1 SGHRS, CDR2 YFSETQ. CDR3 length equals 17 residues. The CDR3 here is CASSLARTSGSGDTQYF. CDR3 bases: TGCGCCAGCAGCTTGGCCAGGACTAGCGGGAGTGGAGATACGCAGTATTTT. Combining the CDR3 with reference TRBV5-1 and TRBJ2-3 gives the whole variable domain KAGVTQTPRYLIKTRGQQVTLSCSPISGHRSVSWYQQTPGQGLQFLFEYFSETQRNKGNFPGRFSGRQFSNSRSEMNVSTLELGDSALYLCASSLARTSGSGDTQYFGPGTRLTVL.

The CDR3 loop reads CSVTRERRSSNEQFF. CDR3 sequence (DNA): TGCAGCGTTACTCGAGAAAGGAGGTCATCCAATGAGCAGTTCTTC. The chain combines TRBV29-1 with TRBJ2-1; D may be TRBD2 (5 bases). V was pared by 5 bases and J by 6 bases, with 20 bases between. The CDR3 has 15 amino acids. The germline V gene encodes CDR1 SQVTM and CDR2 ANQGSEA.

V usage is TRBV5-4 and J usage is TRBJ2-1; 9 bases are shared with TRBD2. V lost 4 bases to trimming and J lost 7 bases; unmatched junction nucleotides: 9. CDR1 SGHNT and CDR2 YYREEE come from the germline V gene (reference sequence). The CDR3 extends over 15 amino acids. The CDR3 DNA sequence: TGTGCCAGCAGCAGGGAAGCGGGGGGTCAAAATGAGCAGTTCTTC. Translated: CASSREAGGQNEQFF.

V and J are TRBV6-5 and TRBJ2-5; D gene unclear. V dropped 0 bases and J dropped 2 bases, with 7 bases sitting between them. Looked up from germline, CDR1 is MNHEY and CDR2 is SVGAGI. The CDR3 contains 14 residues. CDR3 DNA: TGTGCCAGCAGTTACTCCTCGGTTCAAGAGACCCAGTACTTC. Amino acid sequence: CASSYSSVQETQYF.

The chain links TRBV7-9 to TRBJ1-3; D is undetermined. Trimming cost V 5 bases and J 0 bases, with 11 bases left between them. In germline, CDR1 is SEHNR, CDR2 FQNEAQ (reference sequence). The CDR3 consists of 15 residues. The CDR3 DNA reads TGTGCCAGCAGCCGAATCCTGGGCTCTGGAAACACCATATATTTT. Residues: CASSRILGSGNTIYF.

CDR3 amino acids: CSVGVVEAFF. CDR3 bases: TGCAGCGTTGGGGTGGTAGAAGCTTTCTTT. This chain links TRBV29-1 with TRBJ1-1; the D is unclear. From germline, CDR1 is SQVTM and CDR2 ANQGSEA. This CDR3 is built from 10 residues. Trimming removed 4 bases from V and 8 bases from J, with 8 bases in between.

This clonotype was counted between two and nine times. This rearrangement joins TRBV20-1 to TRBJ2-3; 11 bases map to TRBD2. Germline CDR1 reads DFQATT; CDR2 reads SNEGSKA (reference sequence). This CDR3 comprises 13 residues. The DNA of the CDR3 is TGCAGCCTACTAGCGGGAGTCACAGATACGCAGTATTTT. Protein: CSLLAGVTDTQYF.

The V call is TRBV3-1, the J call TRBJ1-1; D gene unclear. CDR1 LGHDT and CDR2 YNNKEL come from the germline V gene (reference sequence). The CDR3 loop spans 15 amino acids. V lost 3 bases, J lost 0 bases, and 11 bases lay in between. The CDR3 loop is CASSQHQAVNTEAFF. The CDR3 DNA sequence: TGTGCCAGCAGCCAGCATCAGGCCGTGAACACTGAAGCTTTCTTT.

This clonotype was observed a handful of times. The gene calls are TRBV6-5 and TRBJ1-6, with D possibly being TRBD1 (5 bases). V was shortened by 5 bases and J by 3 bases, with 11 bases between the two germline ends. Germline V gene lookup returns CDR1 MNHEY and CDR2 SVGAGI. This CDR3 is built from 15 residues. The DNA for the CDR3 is TGTGCCAGCAGTGGGGGGGAAGGCTATAATTCACCCCTCCACTTT. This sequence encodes CASSGGEGYNSPLHF.

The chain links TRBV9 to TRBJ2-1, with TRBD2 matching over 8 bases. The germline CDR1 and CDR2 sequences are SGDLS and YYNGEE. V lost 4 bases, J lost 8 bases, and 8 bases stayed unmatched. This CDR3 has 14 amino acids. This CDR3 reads CASSPGLAWDEQFF. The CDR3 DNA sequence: TGTGCCAGCAGCCCCGGACTAGCCTGGGATGAGCAGTTCTTC.

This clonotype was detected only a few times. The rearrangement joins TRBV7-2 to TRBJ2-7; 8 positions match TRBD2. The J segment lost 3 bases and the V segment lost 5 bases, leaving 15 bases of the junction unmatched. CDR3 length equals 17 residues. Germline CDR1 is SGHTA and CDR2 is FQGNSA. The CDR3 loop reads CASSPLPTRREDYEQYF. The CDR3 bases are TGTGCCAGCAGCCCACTACCGACGAGGCGGGAGGACTACGAGCAGTACTTC.

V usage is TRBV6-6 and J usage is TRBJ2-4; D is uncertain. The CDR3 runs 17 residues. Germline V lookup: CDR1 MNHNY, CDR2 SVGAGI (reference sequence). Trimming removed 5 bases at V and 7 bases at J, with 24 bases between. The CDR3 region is CASSQASGRDVRNIQYF. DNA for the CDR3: TGTGCCAGCAGTCAGGCGTCCGGAAGGGATGTGCGGAACATTCAGTACTTC.

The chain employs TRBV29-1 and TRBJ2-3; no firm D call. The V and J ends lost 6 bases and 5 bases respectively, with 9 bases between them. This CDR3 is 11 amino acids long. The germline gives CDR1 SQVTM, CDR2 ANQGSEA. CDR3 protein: CSVQGLDTQYF. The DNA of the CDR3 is TGCAGCGTCCAAGGTCTAGATACGCAGTATTTT.

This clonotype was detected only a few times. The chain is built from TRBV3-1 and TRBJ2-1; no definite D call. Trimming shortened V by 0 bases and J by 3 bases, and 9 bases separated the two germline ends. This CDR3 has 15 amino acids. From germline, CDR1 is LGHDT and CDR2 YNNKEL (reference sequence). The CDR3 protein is CASSQETEYYNEQFF. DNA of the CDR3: TGTGCCAGCAGCCAAGAAACAGAGTACTACAATGAGCAGTTCTTC.